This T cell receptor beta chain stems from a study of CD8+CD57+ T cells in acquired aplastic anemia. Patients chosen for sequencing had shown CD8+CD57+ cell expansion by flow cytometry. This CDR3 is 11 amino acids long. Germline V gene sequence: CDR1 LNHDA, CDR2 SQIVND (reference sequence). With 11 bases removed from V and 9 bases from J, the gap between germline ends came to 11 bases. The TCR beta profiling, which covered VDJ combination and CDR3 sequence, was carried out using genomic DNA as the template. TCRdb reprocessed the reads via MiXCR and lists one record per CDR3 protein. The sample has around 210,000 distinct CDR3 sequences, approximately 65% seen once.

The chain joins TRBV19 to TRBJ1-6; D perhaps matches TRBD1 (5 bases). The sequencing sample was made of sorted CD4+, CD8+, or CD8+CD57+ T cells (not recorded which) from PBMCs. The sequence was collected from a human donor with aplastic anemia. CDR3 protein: CALPRGSPLHF. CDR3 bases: TGTGCCTTGCCAAGGGGTTCACCCCTCCACTTT.